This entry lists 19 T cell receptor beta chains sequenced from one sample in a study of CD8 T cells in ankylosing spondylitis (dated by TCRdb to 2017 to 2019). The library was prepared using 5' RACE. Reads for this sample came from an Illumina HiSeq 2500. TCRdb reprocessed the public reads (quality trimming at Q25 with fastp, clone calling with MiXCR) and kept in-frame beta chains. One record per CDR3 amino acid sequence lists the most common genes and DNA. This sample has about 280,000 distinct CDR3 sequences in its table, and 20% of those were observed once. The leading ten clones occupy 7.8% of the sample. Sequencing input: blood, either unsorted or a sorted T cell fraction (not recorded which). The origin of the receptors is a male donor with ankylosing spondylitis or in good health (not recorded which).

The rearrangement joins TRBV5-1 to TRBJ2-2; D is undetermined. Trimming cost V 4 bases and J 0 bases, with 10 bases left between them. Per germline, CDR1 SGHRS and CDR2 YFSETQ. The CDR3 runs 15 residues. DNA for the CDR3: TGCGCCAGCAGCCCACTCAGGTCGAACACCGGGGAGCTGTTTTTT. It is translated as CASSPLRSNTGELFF.

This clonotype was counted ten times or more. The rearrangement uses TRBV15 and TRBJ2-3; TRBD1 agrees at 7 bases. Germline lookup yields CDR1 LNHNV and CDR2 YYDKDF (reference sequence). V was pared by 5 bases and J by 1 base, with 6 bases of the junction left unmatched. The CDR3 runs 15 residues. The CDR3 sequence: CATSEQGRGTDTQYF. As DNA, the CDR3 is TGTGCCACCAGCGAACAGGGGCGGGGCACAGATACGCAGTATTTT.

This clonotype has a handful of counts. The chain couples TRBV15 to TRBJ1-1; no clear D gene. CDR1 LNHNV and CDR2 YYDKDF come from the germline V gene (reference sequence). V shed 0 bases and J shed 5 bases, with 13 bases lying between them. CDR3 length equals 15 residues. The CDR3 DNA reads TGTGCCACCAGCAGAGATCCCACCCTCGGGACTGAAGCTTTCTTT. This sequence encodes CATSRDPTLGTEAFF.

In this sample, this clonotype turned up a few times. The CDR3 DNA follows: TGCAGTGCTCCCACAGGGGATTACGAGCAGTACGTC. As protein: CSAPTGDYEQYV. The rearrangement joins TRBV20-1 to TRBJ2-7; 7 nucleotides agree with TRBD1. This CDR3 region has 12 residues. V lost 5 bases to trimming and J lost 4 bases; unmatched junction nucleotides: 5. CDR1 and CDR2 from the germline V gene are DFQATT and SNEGSKA (reference sequence).

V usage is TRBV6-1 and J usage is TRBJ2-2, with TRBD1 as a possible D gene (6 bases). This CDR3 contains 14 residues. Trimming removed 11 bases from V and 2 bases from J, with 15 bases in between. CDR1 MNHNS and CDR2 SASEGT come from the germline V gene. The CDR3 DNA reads TGTGCCGGCCGACAGGCGCTTAACACCGGGGAGCTGTTTTTT. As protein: CAGRQALNTGELFF.

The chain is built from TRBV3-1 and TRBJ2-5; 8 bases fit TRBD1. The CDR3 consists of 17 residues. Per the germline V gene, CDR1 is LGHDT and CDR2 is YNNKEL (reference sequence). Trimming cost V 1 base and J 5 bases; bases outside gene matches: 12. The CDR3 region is CASSQGRGRGQAETQYF. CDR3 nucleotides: TGTGCCAGCAGCCAAGGCCGGGGCAGGGGGCAGGCGGAGACCCAGTACTTC.

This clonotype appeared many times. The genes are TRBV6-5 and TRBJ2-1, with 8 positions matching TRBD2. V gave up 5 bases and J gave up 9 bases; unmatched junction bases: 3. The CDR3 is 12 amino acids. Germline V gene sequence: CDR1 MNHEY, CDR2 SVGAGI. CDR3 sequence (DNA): TGTGCCAGCAGTGCCGGACTAGCTGAGCAGTTCTTC. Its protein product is CASSAGLAEQFF.

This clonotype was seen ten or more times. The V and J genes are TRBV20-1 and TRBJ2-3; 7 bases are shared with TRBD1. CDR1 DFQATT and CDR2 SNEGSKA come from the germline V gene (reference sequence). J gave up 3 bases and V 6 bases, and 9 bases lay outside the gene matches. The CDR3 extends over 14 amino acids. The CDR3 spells CSASPGQNTDTQYF. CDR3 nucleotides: TGCAGTGCGTCTCCGGGACAGAATACAGATACGCAGTATTTT.

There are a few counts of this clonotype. The CDR3 loop reads CSGGQNTGELFF. The CDR3 DNA is TGCAGCGGAGGACAGAACACCGGGGAGCTGTTTTTT. The chain links TRBV29-1 to TRBJ2-2; D perhaps matches TRBD1 (5 bases). This CDR3 is built from 12 residues. V lost 7 bases, J lost 1 base, and 7 bases lay in between. The germline CDR1 and CDR2 sequences are SQVTM and ANQGSEA.

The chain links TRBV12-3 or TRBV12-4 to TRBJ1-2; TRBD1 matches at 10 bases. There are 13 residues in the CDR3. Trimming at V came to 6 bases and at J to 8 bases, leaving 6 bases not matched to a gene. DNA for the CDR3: TGTGCCAGCAGCTCAAGACAGGGGGCGGGCTACACCTTC. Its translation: CASSSRQGAGYTF.

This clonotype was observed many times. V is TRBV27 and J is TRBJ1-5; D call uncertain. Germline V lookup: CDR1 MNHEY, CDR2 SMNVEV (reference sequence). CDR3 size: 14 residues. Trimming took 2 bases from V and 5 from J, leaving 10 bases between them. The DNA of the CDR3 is TGTGCCAGCAGTTTAGCAGACGGGGATCAGCCCCAGCATTTT. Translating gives CASSLADGDQPQHF.

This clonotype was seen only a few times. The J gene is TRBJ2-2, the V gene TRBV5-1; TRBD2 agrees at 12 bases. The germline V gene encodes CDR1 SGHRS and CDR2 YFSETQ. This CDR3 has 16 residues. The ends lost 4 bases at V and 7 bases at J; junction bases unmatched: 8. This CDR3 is CASSRTSGAVDGELFF. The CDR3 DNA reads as TGCGCCAGCAGCAGGACTAGCGGGGCGGTGGACGGGGAGCTGTTTTTT.

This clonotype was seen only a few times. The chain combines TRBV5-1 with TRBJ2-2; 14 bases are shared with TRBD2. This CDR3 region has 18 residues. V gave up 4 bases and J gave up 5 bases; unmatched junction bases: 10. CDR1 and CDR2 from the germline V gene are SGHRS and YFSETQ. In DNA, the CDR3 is TGCGCCAGCAGCGCAACCGGGACTAGCGGGAGTGTTACCGGGGAGCTGTTTTTT. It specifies CASSATGTSGSVTGELFF.

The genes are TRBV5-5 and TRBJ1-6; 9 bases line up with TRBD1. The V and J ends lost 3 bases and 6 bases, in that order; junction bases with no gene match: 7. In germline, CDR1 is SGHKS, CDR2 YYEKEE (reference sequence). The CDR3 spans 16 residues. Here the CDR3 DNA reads TGTGCCAGCAGCTCACCCGGGACAGGGATTAATTCACCCCTCCACTTT. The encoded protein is CASSSPGTGINSPLHF.

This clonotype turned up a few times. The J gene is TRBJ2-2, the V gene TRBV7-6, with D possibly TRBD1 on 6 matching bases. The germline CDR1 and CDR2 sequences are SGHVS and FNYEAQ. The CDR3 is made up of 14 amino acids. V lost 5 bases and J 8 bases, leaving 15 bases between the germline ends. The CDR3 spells CASSPSNRDGELFF. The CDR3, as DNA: TGTGCCAGCAGCCCCTCCAACAGGGATGGGGAGCTGTTTTTT. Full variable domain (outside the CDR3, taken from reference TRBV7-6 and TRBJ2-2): GAGVSQSPRYKVTKRGQDVALRCDPISGHVSLYWYRQALGQGPEFLTYFNYEAQQDKSGLPNDRFSAERPEGSISTLTIQRTEQRDSAMYRCASSPSNRDGELFFGEGSRLTVL.

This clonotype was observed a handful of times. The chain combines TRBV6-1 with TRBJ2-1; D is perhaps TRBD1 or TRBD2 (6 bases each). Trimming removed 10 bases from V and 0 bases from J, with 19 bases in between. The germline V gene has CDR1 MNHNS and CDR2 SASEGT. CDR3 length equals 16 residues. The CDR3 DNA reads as TGTGCCACGCGCGCAGGTAGGGGGGCCTCCTACAATGAGCAGTTCTTC. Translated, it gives CATRAGRGASYNEQFF.

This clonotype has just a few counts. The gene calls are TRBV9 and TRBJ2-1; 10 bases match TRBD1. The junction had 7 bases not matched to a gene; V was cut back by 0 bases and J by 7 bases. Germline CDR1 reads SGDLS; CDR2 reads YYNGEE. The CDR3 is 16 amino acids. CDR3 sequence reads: CASSVAPGTGANEQFF. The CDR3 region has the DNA TGTGCCAGCAGCGTAGCTCCCGGGACAGGGGCAAATGAGCAGTTCTTC.

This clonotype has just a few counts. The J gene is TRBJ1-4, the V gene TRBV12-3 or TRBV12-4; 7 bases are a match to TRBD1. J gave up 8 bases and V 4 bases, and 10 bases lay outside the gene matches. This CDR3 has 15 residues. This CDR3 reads CASSSNRGLREKLFF. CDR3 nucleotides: TGTGCCAGCAGTTCTAACAGGGGATTGCGGGAAAAACTGTTTTTT.

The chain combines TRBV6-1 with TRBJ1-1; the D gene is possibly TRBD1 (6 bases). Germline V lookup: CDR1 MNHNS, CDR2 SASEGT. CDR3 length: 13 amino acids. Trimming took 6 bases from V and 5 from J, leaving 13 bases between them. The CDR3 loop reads CASSAGARTEAFF. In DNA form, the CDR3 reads TGTGCCAGCAGCGCAGGGGCACGGACTGAAGCTTTCTTT.